This TCR beta chain was profiled in a study of T cells in localized non-small cell lung cancer. Study-level findings and limits: It was uninvolved adjacent lung that showed the highest T cell clonality, exceeding tumor. Median detection of top 100 tumor clones in adjacent lung was around 60 clones. Because sequencing included only one region (of the tumor), heterogeneity remains possible. A raised T cell density in blood coincided with lengthier overall survival.

Sequencing was performed with immunoSEQ multiplex PCR; in TCRdb, only in-frame clones are kept and a portion is missing. The sample shows approximately 29,000 clones, around four fifths of them seen only once. Of note for this clone: Its antigen is not known.

V shed 1 base, J shed 0 bases, and the junction held 10 bases outside the gene matches. Per germline, CDR1 SEHNR and CDR2 FQNEAQ (reference sequence). This CDR3 comprises 19 residues. The sequence came from a male donor aged 60 or older with stage II squamous cell lung carcinoma. The chain has TRBV7-9 and TRBJ2-7, with 12 bases matching TRBD1. The sample here was peripheral blood, taken before any cancer treatment. As DNA, the CDR3 is TGTGCCAGCAGCTTAGGTTTGGGGACAGGGGGCGGAACCTCCTACGAGCAGTACTTC. Translation gives CASSLGLGTGGGTSYEQYF.